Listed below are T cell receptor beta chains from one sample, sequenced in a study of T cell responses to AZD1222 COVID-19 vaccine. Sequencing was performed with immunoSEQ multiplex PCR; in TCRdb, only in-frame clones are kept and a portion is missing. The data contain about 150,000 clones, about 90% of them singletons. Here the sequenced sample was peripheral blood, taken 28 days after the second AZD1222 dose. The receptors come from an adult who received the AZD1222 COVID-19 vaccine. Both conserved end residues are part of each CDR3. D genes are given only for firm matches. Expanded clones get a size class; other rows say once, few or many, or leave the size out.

CDR3 DNA: TGTGCCAGCAGCCGGGACTTATCCTACGAGCAGTACTTC; CDR3 protein: CASSRDLSYEQYF; J gene: TRBJ2-7; D gene: .; CDR3 length: 13; clone size: few; V gene: TRBV7-9
CDR3 DNA: TGTGCCAGCAGTTCACCCAGGGTTGACACCGGGGAGCTGTTTTTT; CDR3 protein: CASSSPRVDTGELFF; J gene: TRBJ2-2; D gene: .; CDR3 length: 15; clone size: .; V gene: TRBV27
CDR3 DNA: TGTGCCAGCGACGGCACGAATCAGCCCCAGCATTTT; CDR3 protein: CASDGTNQPQHF; J gene: TRBJ1-5; D gene: .; CDR3 length: 12; clone size: .; V gene: TRBV28
CDR3 DNA: TGTGCCAGCAGGATTGGACTGAACAATCAGCCCCAGCATTTT; CDR3 protein: CASRIGLNNQPQHF; J gene: TRBJ1-5; D gene: .; CDR3 length: 14; clone size: .; V gene: TRBV6-5
CDR3 DNA: TGTGCCAGCAGTTACCGCCGTTGGGGGCAGTACTTC; CDR3 protein: CASSYRRWGQYF; J gene: TRBJ2-7; D gene: .; CDR3 length: 12; clone size: .; V gene: TRBV6-2/TRBV6-3
CDR3 DNA: TGTGCCAGCAGCCCACCCGGGACTAGCGGCTACAATGAGCAGTTCTTC; CDR3 protein: CASSPPGTSGYNEQFF; J gene: TRBJ2-1; D gene: TRBD2; CDR3 length: 16; clone size: .; V gene: TRBV6-2/TRBV6-3
CDR3 DNA: TGCGCCAGCAGTCAATCGAATGGGGCCTACTACGAGCAGTACTTC; CDR3 protein: CASSQSNGAYYEQYF; J gene: TRBJ2-7; D gene: .; CDR3 length: 15; clone size: .; V gene: TRBV23-1
CDR3 DNA: TGCGCCAGCAGCCCACGAGGGGCGAACACTGAAGCTTTCTTT; CDR3 protein: CASSPRGANTEAFF; J gene: TRBJ1-1; D gene: .; CDR3 length: 14; clone size: .; V gene: TRBV4-1
CDR3 DNA: TGTGCCACCAGCAGAGGGGGGAATGAAAAACTGTTTTTT; CDR3 protein: CATSRGGNEKLFF; J gene: TRBJ1-4; D gene: .; CDR3 length: 13; clone size: .; V gene: TRBV15
CDR3 DNA: TGCGCCAGCAGCGCGGGGGAGAGGTCCTACAATGAGCAGTTCTTC; CDR3 protein: CASSAGERSYNEQFF; J gene: TRBJ2-1; D gene: TRBD2; CDR3 length: 15; clone size: .; V gene: TRBV5-1
CDR3 DNA: TGCGCCAGCAGCTTGGACTCAGGGAGGCAGCCCCAGCATTTT; CDR3 protein: CASSLDSGRQPQHF; J gene: TRBJ1-5; D gene: .; CDR3 length: 14; clone size: .; V gene: TRBV5-1
CDR3 DNA: TGTGCCAGCAGCTTGATGGGACAGGGGGTTTTTGAAGCTTTCTTT; CDR3 protein: CASSLMGQGVFEAFF; J gene: TRBJ1-1; D gene: TRBD1; CDR3 length: 15; clone size: .; V gene: TRBV7-9
CDR3 DNA: TGCAGCGTAGTCGGGAGTAAGTATGAGCAGTTCTTC; CDR3 protein: CSVVGSKYEQFF; J gene: TRBJ2-1; D gene: .; CDR3 length: 12; clone size: .; V gene: TRBV29-1
CDR3 DNA: TGTGCCAGCAGCCCAAGCCCGGGACGGGAGTACGAGCAGTACTTC; CDR3 protein: CASSPSPGREYEQYF; J gene: TRBJ2-7; D gene: .; CDR3 length: 15; clone size: .; V gene: TRBV3-1/TRBV3-2
CDR3 DNA: TGTGCCATCGGGCCAGGGGGCAGCCAGCCCCAGCATTTT; CDR3 protein: CAIGPGGSQPQHF; J gene: TRBJ1-5; D gene: TRBD1; CDR3 length: 13; clone size: .; V gene: TRBV10-3
CDR3 DNA: TGTGCCAGCAGAGAGGACAGGGCCTCCTACGAGCAGTACTTC; CDR3 protein: CASREDRASYEQYF; J gene: TRBJ2-7; D gene: TRBD1; CDR3 length: 14; clone size: .; V gene: TRBV2
CDR3 DNA: TGTGCCAGCAGCTTAGGGGTCGGAGCGGTCAATGAGCAGTTCTTC; CDR3 protein: CASSLGVGAVNEQFF; J gene: TRBJ2-1; D gene: .; CDR3 length: 15; clone size: .; V gene: TRBV7-6
CDR3 DNA: TGTGCCATCAGTGAATTTGGGACTGGGGACTATGGCTACACCTTC; CDR3 protein: CAISEFGTGDYGYTF; J gene: TRBJ1-2; D gene: .; CDR3 length: 15; clone size: .; V gene: TRBV10-3
CDR3 DNA: TGTGCCAGCAGCCCGTCATCAAGCAATGAGCAGTTCTTC; CDR3 protein: CASSPSSSNEQFF; J gene: TRBJ2-1; D gene: .; CDR3 length: 13; clone size: .; V gene: TRBV7-9
CDR3 DNA: TGCGCCAGCAGCCCCGGACAGGCCGTCTCCTATAATTCACCCCTCCACTTT; CDR3 protein: CASSPGQAVSYNSPLHF; J gene: TRBJ1-6; D gene: TRBD1; CDR3 length: 17; clone size: .; V gene: TRBV4-1
CDR3 DNA: TGCGCCAGCAGCCAAGGGAGCAGGGGAGGAAACACCATATATTTT; CDR3 protein: CASSQGSRGGNTIYF; J gene: TRBJ1-3; D gene: .; CDR3 length: 15; clone size: .; V gene: TRBV4-1
CDR3 DNA: TGTGCCAGCAGTTACGACAAAAATAACTATGGCTACACCTTC; CDR3 protein: CASSYDKNNYGYTF; J gene: TRBJ1-2; D gene: .; CDR3 length: 14; clone size: .; V gene: TRBV28
CDR3 DNA: TGTGCCAGCAGCCCTACTAGCGGGTTCTACAATGAGCAGTTCTTC; CDR3 protein: CASSPTSGFYNEQFF; J gene: TRBJ2-1; D gene: TRBD2; CDR3 length: 15; clone size: .; V gene: TRBV28
CDR3 DNA: TGTGCCAGCTGGATCTCTGGGGCCAACGTCCTGACTTTC; CDR3 protein: CASWISGANVLTF; J gene: TRBJ2-6; D gene: .; CDR3 length: 13; clone size: once; V gene: TRBV3-1/TRBV3-2
CDR3 DNA: TGTGCCAGCAGTTACGAAGAACACGAGCAGTACTTC; CDR3 protein: CASSYEEHEQYF; J gene: TRBJ2-7; D gene: .; CDR3 length: 12; clone size: .; V gene: TRBV6-6
CDR3 DNA: TGTGCCAGCAGCCCCCGGGCTCAGGGCACAGATACGCAGTATTTT; CDR3 protein: CASSPRAQGTDTQYF; J gene: TRBJ2-3; D gene: .; CDR3 length: 15; clone size: .; V gene: TRBV7-2
CDR3 DNA: TGCGCCAGCAGCATCGGGACGAGAGAGACCCAGTACTTC; CDR3 protein: CASSIGTRETQYF; J gene: TRBJ2-5; D gene: .; CDR3 length: 13; clone size: .; V gene: TRBV5-1
CDR3 DNA: TGTGCCAGCAGGACAACGAAGCGGGGGGGCAACGAGCAGTACTTC; CDR3 protein: CASRTTKRGGNEQYF; J gene: TRBJ2-7; D gene: TRBD2; CDR3 length: 15; clone size: .; V gene: TRBV6-5
CDR3 DNA: TGTGCCAGCAGCTTAGACGCTGATTCACCCCTCCACTTT; CDR3 protein: CASSLDADSPLHF; J gene: TRBJ1-6; D gene: .; CDR3 length: 13; clone size: few; V gene: TRBV7-9
CDR3 DNA: TGCGCCAGCAGCAACGGGACAGGGAGACAGCCCCAGCATTTT; CDR3 protein: CASSNGTGRQPQHF; J gene: TRBJ1-5; D gene: TRBD1; CDR3 length: 14; clone size: .; V gene: TRBV5-1
CDR3 DNA: TGTGCCAGCAGTTTTATCTCTGGGGCCGGGGAGCTGTTTTTT; CDR3 protein: CASSFISGAGELFF; J gene: TRBJ2-2; D gene: .; CDR3 length: 14; clone size: .; V gene: TRBV27
CDR3 DNA: TGTGCCAGCAGCCCTCCGGGACAGGGGGCCAGGGAGCAGTTCTTC; CDR3 protein: CASSPPGQGAREQFF; J gene: TRBJ2-1; D gene: TRBD1; CDR3 length: 15; clone size: .; V gene: TRBV5-5
CDR3 DNA: TGTGCCAGCAGTCGCCTCCCGGGACAGGGTTCCTACGAGCAGTACTTC; CDR3 protein: CASSRLPGQGSYEQYF; J gene: TRBJ2-7; D gene: TRBD1; CDR3 length: 16; clone size: .; V gene: TRBV28
CDR3 DNA: TGTGCCAGCAGTTACTCGGCTAGCGGGAGTTCAGCAGATACGCAGTATTTT; CDR3 protein: CASSYSASGSSADTQYF; J gene: TRBJ2-3; D gene: TRBD2; CDR3 length: 17; clone size: .; V gene: TRBV6-2/TRBV6-3
CDR3 DNA: TGTACCAGCAGCTTACTGCAGAACACCGGGGAGCTGTTTTTT; CDR3 protein: CTSSLLQNTGELFF; J gene: TRBJ2-2; D gene: .; CDR3 length: 14; clone size: .; V gene: TRBV11-3
CDR3 DNA: TGTGCCAGCAGCCCGGATCAGCGGAACACTGAAGCTTTCTTT; CDR3 protein: CASSPDQRNTEAFF; J gene: TRBJ1-1; D gene: .; CDR3 length: 14; clone size: .; V gene: TRBV5-6
CDR3 DNA: TGTGCCAGCAGTTTTGTTAGCAATCAGCCCCAGCATTTT; CDR3 protein: CASSFVSNQPQHF; J gene: TRBJ1-5; D gene: .; CDR3 length: 13; clone size: .; V gene: TRBV27
CDR3 DNA: TGTGCCAGCAGCTTGAGCAGGGAAAACACTGAAGCTTTCTTT; CDR3 protein: CASSLSRENTEAFF; J gene: TRBJ1-1; D gene: .; CDR3 length: 14; clone size: .; V gene: TRBV11-2
CDR3 DNA: TGCGCCAGCAGCAGGGACAGCTACGAGCAGTACTTC; CDR3 protein: CASSRDSYEQYF; J gene: TRBJ2-7; D gene: TRBD1; CDR3 length: 12; clone size: .; V gene: TRBV5-1
CDR3 DNA: TGTGCCAGCAGCTCCACCCCATTGGAGGGCTACACCTTC; CDR3 protein: CASSSTPLEGYTF; J gene: TRBJ1-2; D gene: .; CDR3 length: 13; clone size: .; V gene: TRBV13
CDR3 DNA: TGTGCCAGCAGCCCCAGGGGCCGCTCTGGGGCCAACGTCCTGACTTTC; CDR3 protein: CASSPRGRSGANVLTF; J gene: TRBJ2-6; D gene: .; CDR3 length: 16; clone size: once; V gene: TRBV7-9
CDR3 DNA: TGTGCCAGCAGCCCTCGGACGTCTACGTTCTTC; CDR3 protein: CASSPRTSTFF; J gene: TRBJ2-1; D gene: .; CDR3 length: 11; clone size: .; V gene: TRBV7-9
CDR3 DNA: TGCGCCAGCAGCCAAGTCGGCGACAGGATACGCCAGCCCCAGCATTTT; CDR3 protein: CASSQVGDRIRQPQHF; J gene: TRBJ1-5; D gene: .; CDR3 length: 16; clone size: once; V gene: TRBV4-1
CDR3 DNA: TGCGCCAGCGGAGGAGACAGGGGGCGGACTGAAGCTTTCTTT; CDR3 protein: CASGGDRGRTEAFF; J gene: TRBJ1-1; D gene: TRBD1; CDR3 length: 14; clone size: .; V gene: TRBV5-1
CDR3 DNA: TGTGCCAGCAGAGAAAGCTTTGGACAGGCTAGTGAGCAGTTCTTC; CDR3 protein: CASRESFGQASEQFF; J gene: TRBJ2-1; D gene: TRBD1; CDR3 length: 15; clone size: .; V gene: TRBV6-4
CDR3 DNA: TGTGCCAGCAGGGGGACAGGGGGTAGGAACACTGAAGCTTTCTTT; CDR3 protein: CASRGTGGRNTEAFF; J gene: TRBJ1-1; D gene: TRBD1; CDR3 length: 15; clone size: .; V gene: TRBV28